This T cell receptor beta chain is drawn from a study of blood T cells in healthy people across ages. This clonotype was seen only a few times. A second about 7 to 11 cycle PCR used barcoded and J-beta primers. TCRdb independently ran MiXCR on the 5' RACE reads; one entry per CDR3 protein. Of about 720,000 distinct CDR3 sequences in the sample, about 20% were seen once. This CDR3 is 15 amino acids long. V was pared by 3 bases and J by 5 bases, with 16 bases between. The clonotype was recovered from a man between 65 and 85 years old in good health. The chain recombines TRBV12-3 or TRBV12-4 with TRBJ2-5; D tentatively reads TRBD1 or TRBD2 (6 bases each). The sequencing input was blood. The CDR3 DNA sequence: TGTGCCAGCAGTTTTCGGGGGCTCTTGAAGGAGACCCAGTACTTC. As protein: CASSFRGLLKETQYF.